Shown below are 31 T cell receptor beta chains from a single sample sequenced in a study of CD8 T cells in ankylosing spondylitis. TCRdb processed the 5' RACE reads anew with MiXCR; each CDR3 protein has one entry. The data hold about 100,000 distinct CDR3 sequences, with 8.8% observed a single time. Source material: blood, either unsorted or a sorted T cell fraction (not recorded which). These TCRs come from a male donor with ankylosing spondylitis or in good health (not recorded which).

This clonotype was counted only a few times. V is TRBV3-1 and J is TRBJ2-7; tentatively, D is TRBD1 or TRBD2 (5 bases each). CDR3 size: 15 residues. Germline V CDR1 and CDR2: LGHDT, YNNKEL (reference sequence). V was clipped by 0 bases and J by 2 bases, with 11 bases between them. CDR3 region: CASSQERGFPYEQYF. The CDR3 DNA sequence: TGTGCCAGCAGCCAAGAGAGGGGTTTTCCCTACGAGCAGTACTTC.

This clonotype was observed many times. The CDR3 sequence is CASSLVANEQFF. In DNA, the CDR3 is TGTGCCAGCAGCTTAGTGGCCAATGAGCAGTTCTTC. The rearrangement uses TRBV7-2 and TRBJ2-1; D not resolved. The CDR3 is 12 amino acids. V lost 1 base and J lost 6, with 4 bases in between. The V gene's germline CDR1 is SGHTA and CDR2 FQGNSA.

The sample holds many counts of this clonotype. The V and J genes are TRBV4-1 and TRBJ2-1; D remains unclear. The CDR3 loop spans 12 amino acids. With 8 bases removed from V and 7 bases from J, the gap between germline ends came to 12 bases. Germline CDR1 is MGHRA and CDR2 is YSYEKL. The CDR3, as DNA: TGCGCCAGCGGCTCTCTGTGGAATGAGCAGTTCTTC. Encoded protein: CASGSLWNEQFF.

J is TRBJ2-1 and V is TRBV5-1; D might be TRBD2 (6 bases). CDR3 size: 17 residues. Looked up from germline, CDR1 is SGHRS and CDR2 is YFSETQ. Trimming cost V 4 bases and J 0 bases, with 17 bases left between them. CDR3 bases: TGCGCCAGCAGCGGGGGTACTGGGGGGATCTCCTACAATGAGCAGTTCTTC. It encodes CASSGGTGGISYNEQFF.

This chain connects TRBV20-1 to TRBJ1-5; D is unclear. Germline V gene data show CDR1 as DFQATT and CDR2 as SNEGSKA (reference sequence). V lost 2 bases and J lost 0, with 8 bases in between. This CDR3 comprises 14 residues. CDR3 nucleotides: TGCAGTGCTAGACAAATCAATAGCAATCAGCCCCAGCATTTT. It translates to CSARQINSNQPQHF.

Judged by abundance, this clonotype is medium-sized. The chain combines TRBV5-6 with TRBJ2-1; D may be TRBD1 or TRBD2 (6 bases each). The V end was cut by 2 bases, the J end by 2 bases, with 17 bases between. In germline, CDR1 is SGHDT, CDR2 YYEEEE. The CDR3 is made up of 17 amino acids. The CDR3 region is CASSLEWGATTYNEQFF. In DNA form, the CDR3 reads TGTGCCAGCAGCTTAGAGTGGGGGGCCACCACCTACAATGAGCAGTTCTTC.

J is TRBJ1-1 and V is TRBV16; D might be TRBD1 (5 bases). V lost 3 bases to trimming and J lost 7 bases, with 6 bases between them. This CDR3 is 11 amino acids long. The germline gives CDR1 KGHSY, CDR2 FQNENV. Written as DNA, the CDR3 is TGTGCCAGCAGCCACGGGGGTGAAGCTTTCTTT. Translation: CASSHGGEAFF.

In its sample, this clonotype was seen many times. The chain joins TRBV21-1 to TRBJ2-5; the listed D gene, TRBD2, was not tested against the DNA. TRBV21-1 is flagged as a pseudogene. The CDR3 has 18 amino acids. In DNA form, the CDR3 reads TGTGCCAGCAGCAGAAGCCTAGCGTCGCACGAAAGGTCGGAGACCCAGTACTTC. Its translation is CASSRSLASHERSETQYF.

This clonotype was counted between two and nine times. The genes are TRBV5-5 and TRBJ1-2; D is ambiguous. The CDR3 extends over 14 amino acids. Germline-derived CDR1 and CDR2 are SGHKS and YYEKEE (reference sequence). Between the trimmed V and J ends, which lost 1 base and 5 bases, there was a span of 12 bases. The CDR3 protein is CASSLPGGLYGYTF. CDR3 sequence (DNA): TGTGCCAGCAGCTTGCCGGGAGGGTTGTATGGCTACACCTTC.

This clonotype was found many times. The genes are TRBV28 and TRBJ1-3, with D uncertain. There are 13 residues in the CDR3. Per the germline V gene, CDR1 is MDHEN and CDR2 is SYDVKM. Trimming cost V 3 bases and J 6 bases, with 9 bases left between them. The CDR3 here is CASSFHGKNTIYF. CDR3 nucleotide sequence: TGTGCCAGCAGTTTTCATGGGAAAAACACCATATATTTT. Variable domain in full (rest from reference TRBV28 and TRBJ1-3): DVKVTQSSRYLVKRTGEKVFLECVQDMDHENMFWYRQDPGLGLRLIYFSYDVKMKEKGDIPEGYSVSREKKERFSLILESASTNQTSMYLCASSFHGKNTIYFGEGSWLTVV.

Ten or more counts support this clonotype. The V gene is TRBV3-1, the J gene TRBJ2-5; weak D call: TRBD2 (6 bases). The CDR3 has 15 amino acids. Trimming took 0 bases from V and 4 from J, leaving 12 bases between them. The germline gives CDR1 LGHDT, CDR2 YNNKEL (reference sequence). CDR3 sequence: CASSQDRRLVETQYF. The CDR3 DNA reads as TGTGCCAGCAGCCAAGATCGGCGACTAGTAGAGACCCAGTACTTC.

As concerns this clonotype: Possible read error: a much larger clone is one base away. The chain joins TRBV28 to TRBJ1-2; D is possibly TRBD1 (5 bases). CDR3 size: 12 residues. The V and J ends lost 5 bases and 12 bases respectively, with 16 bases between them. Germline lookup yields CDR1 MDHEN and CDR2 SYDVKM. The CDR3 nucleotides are TGTGCCAGCAGTACTCCCGGCAGGGTCCACACCTTC. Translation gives CASSTPGRVHTF.

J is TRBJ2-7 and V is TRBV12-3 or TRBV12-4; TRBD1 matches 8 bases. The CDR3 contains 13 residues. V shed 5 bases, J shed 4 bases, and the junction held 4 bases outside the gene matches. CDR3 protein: CASSPGQEYEQYF. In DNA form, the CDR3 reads TGTGCCAGCAGTCCGGGACAGGAGTACGAGCAGTACTTC.

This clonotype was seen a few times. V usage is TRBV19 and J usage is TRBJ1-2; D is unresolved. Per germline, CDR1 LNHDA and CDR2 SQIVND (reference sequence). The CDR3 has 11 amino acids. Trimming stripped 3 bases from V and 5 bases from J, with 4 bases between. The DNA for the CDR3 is TGTGCCAGTAGTATGGGATATGGCTACACCTTC. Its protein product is CASSMGYGYTF. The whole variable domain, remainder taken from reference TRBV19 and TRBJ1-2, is DGGITQSPKYLFRKEGQNVTLSCEQNLNHDAMYWYRQDPGQGLRLIYYSQIVNDFQKGDIAEGYSVSREKKESFPLTVTSAQKNPTAFYLCASSMGYGYTFGSGTRLTVV.

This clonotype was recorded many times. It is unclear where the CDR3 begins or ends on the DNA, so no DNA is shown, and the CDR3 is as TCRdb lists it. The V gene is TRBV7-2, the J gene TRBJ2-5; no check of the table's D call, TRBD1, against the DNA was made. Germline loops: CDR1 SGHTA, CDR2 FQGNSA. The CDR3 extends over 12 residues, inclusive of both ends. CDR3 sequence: CASSLVGAGSVF.

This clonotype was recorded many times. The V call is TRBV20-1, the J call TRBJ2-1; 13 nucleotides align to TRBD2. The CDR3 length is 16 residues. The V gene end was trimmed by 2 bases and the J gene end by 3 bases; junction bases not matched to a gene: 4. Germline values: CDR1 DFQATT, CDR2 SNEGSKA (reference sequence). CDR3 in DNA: TGCAGTGCTAGAAGGGGACTAGCGGGGAACTACAATGAGCAGTTCTTC. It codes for CSARRGLAGNYNEQFF.

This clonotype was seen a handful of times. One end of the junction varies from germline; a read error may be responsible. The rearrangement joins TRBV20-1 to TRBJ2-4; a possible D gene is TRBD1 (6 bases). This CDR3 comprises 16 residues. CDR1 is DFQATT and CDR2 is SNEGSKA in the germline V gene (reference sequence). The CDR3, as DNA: TGCTGTGCTAGATCTCTAAGGGGGTCAGCCAAAAACATTCAGTACTTC. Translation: CCARSLRGSAKNIQYF.

CDR3 sequence: CASSLAALETQYF. In DNA, the CDR3 is TGCGCCAGCAGCTTGGCCGCTTTAGAGACCCAGTACTTC. This sequence joins TRBV5-1 and TRBJ2-5, with D uncertain. Germline values: CDR1 SGHRS, CDR2 YFSETQ. This CDR3 has 13 residues. V was pared by 0 bases and J by 4 bases, with 7 bases between.

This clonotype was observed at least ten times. In DNA form, the CDR3 reads TGTGCCAGCAGCGTATCCCCCTATCTAGCGGAGCCTAGCACAGATACGCAGTATTTT. This translates into CASSVSPYLAEPSTDTQYF. The V gene is TRBV9, the J gene TRBJ2-3, with 7 bases identical to TRBD2. The CDR3 has 19 amino acids. The V segment lost 1 base and the J segment 0 bases; nucleotides outside the gene matches: 14. Germline V gene sequence: CDR1 SGDLS, CDR2 YYNGEE.

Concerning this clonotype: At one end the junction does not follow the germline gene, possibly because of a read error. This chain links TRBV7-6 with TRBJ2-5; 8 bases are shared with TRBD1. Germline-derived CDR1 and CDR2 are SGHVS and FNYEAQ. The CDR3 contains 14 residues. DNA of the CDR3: TGTGCTAGCAGCAGACCAGGGGGCTCGGAGACCCAGTACTTC. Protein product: CASSRPGGSETQYF.

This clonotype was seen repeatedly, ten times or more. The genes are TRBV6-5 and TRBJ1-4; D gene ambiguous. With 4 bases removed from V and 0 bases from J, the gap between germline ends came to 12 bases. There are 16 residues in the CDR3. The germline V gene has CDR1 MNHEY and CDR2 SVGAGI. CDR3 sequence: CASSSSDGATNEKLFF. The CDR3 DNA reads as TGTGCCAGCAGTTCCTCCGACGGTGCAACTAATGAAAAACTGTTTTTT.

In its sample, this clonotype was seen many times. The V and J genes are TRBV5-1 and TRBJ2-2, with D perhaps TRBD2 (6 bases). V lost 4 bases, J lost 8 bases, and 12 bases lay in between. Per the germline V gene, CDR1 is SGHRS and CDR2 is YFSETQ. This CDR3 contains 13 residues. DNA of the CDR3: TGCGCCAGCAGCGGAGGGTCTACTGGGGAGCTGTTTTTT. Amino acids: CASSGGSTGELFF.

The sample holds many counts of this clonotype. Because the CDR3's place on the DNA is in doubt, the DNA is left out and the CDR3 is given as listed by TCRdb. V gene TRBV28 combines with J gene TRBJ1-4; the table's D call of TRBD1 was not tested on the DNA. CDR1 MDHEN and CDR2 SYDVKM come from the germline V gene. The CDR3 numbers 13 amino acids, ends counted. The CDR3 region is CASSLERDEKLFF.

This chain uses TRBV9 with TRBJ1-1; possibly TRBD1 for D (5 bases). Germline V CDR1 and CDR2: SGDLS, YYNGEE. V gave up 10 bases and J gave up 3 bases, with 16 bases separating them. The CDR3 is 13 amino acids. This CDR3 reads CACSLGGDTEAFF. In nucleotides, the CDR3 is TGTGCCTGCTCCCTTGGGGGGGACACTGAAGCTTTCTTT.

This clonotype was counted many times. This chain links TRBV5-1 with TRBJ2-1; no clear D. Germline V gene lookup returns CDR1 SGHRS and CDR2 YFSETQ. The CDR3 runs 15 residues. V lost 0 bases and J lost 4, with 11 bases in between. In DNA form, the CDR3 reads TGCGCCAGCAGCTTGGCACAGACCTTATACAATGAGCAGTTCTTC. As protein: CASSLAQTLYNEQFF.

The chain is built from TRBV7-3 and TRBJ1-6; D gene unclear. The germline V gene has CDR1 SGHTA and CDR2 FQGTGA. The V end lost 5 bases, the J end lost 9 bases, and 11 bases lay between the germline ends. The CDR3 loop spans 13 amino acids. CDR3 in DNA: TGTGCCAGCAGCGAGATAGTAGGTTCACCCCTCCACTTT. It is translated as CASSEIVGSPLHF.

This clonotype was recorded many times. The CDR3 is CASSQESTAKTFF. The CDR3 coding sequence is TGTGCCAGCAGCCAAGAGAGCACAGCGAAAACTTTCTTT. The chain combines TRBV3-1 with TRBJ1-1; no clear D gene. This CDR3 spans 13 amino acids. The germline V gene encodes CDR1 LGHDT and CDR2 YNNKEL (reference sequence). The germline V and J ends were trimmed by 0 bases and 12 bases, with 14 bases remaining between them.

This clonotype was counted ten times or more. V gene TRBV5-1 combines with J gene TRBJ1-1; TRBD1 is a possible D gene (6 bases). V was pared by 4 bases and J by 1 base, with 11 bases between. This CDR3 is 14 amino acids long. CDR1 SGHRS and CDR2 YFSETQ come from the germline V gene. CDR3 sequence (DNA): TGCGCCAGCAGCCCGGGACACGGGAACACTGAAGCTTTCTTT. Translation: CASSPGHGNTEAFF. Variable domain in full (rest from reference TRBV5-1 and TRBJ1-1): KAGVTQTPRYLIKTRGQQVTLSCSPISGHRSVSWYQQTPGQGLQFLFEYFSETQRNKGNFPGRFSGRQFSNSRSEMNVSTLELGDSALYLCASSPGHGNTEAFFGQGTRLTVV.

In DNA, the CDR3 is TGTGCCAGCAGCACGAGCGGGAACTCTGGAAACACCATATATTTT. This sequence encodes CASSTSGNSGNTIYF. The V call is TRBV7-9, the J call TRBJ1-3; the D is unclear. Germline CDR1 reads SEHNR; CDR2 reads FQNEAQ (reference sequence). This CDR3 is 15 amino acids long. The V gene lost 5 bases and the J gene lost 0 bases, with 11 bases spanning the gap.

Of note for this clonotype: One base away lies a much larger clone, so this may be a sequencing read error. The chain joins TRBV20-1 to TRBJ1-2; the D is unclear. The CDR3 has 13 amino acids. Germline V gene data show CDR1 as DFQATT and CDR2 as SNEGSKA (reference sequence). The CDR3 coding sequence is TGCAGTGCTGAGCCGGATAGATCCTATGCCTACACCTTC. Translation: CSAEPDRSYAYTF.

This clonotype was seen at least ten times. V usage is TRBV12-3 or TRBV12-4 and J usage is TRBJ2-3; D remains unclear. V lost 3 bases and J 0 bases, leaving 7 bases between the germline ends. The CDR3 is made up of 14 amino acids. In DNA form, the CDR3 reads TGTGCCAGCAGTTTGTTCTCTAGCACAGATACGCAGTATTTT. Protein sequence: CASSLFSSTDTQYF.